One TCR beta chain is described in this entry. This clonotype was counted at least ten times. No antigen is known for it. Base qualities are missing; no much larger clone stands one base away. The data were taken from a study of T cells after yellow fever vaccination (dated by TCRdb to between 2018 and 2021). About the investigation overall: Libraries from fractions with low cell numbers were prepared with the SMART-Seq v4 Ultra Low Input RNA kit. Two healthy male donors, one aged 18 to 29 and one aged 30 to 40 years, made up the cohort. To track T-cell clones before and after primary and booster YFV17D yellow fever vaccination, bulk TCR alpha and beta repertoires were sequenced longitudinally. Blood samples were taken at several timepoints before and after primary and secondary immunization, and bulk PBMC replicates and cell subsets were isolated. The research as a whole found: A small share of clonotypes occurred in both CD4 and CD8 compartments, likely arising from convergent recombination. The secondary T-cell response was weaker than the primary response but faster, peaking on day 5 instead of day 15. Most clones expanded after primary vaccination (about 96% of CD4 and 88% of CD8) were re-detected after the booster, suggesting that broad memory maintenance occurred. Computational filtering was needed because FACS-sorted repertoires could contain abundant contaminating clonotypes from the bulk population. The study included only a couple of donors, which limits how far the findings can be generalized.

TCR cDNA was synthesized by 5'RACE template switching, which introduced a universal primer site and unique molecular identifiers. cDNA synthesis was primed from both the TCR alpha and TCR beta constant segments. Library amplification involved two PCR steps, and the second step added sample barcodes and sequencing adapters. Sequencing of the libraries was done on either Illumina HiSeq 2500 (2x100 bp) or NovaSeq (2x150 bp). On the authors' methods: MIGEC handled demultiplexing of reads and collapsing into UMI consensus sequences, while MiXCR performed V(D)J alignment. Vaccine-responding clonotypes were identified with edgeR using replicate PBMC samples, with FDR below 0.01 and a log2 fold change above 5 up to day 15 being required. CD4 or CD8 identity was assigned to each bulk clonotype according to whether the clonotype was present at higher abundance in the sequenced CD4 repertoire or the sequenced CD8 repertoire. TCRdb reprocessed the public reads (quality trimming at Q25 with fastp, clone calling with MiXCR) and kept in-frame beta chains. Each CDR3 protein gets just one entry, which takes the most common genes and DNA from the rows behind it. What appears here as the V and J calls and clone size reflects TCRdb's work, not the paper's. The sample table holds a few hundred thousand distinct CDR3 sequences, of which roughly 10% were seen once. Around 19% of the sample is held by the ten biggest clonotypes.

The meaning of the sample's treatment or condition label: live attenuated yellow fever vaccine strain. Two biological replicates of bulk PBMCs were collected at each blood-draw timepoint. A standard Ficoll-Paque protocol was used to isolate PBMCs from peripheral blood. RNA was extracted with TriZol from bulk PBMCs, CD4 and CD8 fractions, and dextramer-positive and dextramer-negative fractions. The sample was PBMCs, taken on the day of the first yellow fever vaccination. This receptor was taken from a man in his late teens or twenties who received the YFV17D yellow fever vaccine.

The bases are TGTGCCAGCAGCCCCGGACAGTCCTACGAGCAGTACGTC. It translates as CASSPGQSYEQYV. The chain uses TRBV18 and TRBJ2-7; a tentative D call is TRBD1 (6 bases match). V lost 8 bases and J lost 1 base; the stretch between them is 12 bases long. The germline V gene yields KGHSH for CDR1 and LQKENI for CDR2. The CDR3 goes from the cysteine to the valine over 13 residues. The sequence is cut down to CDR3 DNA, 39 bases in frame from base 1.